The clone carrying this T cell receptor (beta chain) was seen more than once but under ten times. Its antigen is currently unknown. These data belong to a study of T cell clones after liver transplantation. Findings and caveats of the study: Rather than being deleted, graft donor-reactive T cells may have moved into the graft. The donor-reactive repertoire was only partly measurable in a couple of subjects, lacking donor cells.

Method: immunoSEQ multiplex PCR; TCRdb's copy keeps in-frame clones and lacks some. The sample records 45,000 to 55,000 clones, about 88% being singletons. Trimming cost V 5 bases and J 7 bases, with 19 bases left between them. The CDR3 loop spans 15 amino acids. The germline CDR1 and CDR2 sequences are SGHTA and FQGTGA. The V call is TRBV7-3, the J call TRBJ2-3; D perhaps matches TRBD2 (6 bases). The sequenced sample was CD4+ T cells from blood, obtained before liver transplant. The clonotype was recovered from a human donor who received a liver transplant. Here the CDR3 reads CASSTGLPPEHTQYF. CDR3 sequence (DNA): TGTGCCAGCAGCACGGGACTCCCTCCGGAGCATACGCAGTATTTT.